These 32 T cell receptor beta chains came from one sample sequenced in a study of CD8 T cells in Susac syndrome. Random hexamers were used to reverse transcribe an amount of about 0.45 to 1 ug RNA. From the immunoSEQ multiplex PCR reads, TCRdb called clonotypes with MiXCR, one entry per CDR3 protein. The table lists about 140,000 distinct CDR3 sequences, roughly 94% of them singletons, with roughly 0.14% in the top ten. The sample comprised CD4+ T cells from PBMCs. These receptors were taken from a human donor with Susac syndrome.

This chain links TRBV9 with TRBJ2-7; maybe TRBD2 (6 bases). The CDR3 is 14 amino acids. The V end was cut by 4 bases, the J end by 3 bases, with 14 bases between. From germline, CDR1 is SGDLS and CDR2 YYNGEE. CDR3 protein: CASSPHRDFYEQYF. The CDR3 nucleotides are TGTGCCAGCAGCCCACACCGGGACTTCTACGAGCAGTACTTC.

The chain joins TRBV5-6 to TRBJ2-7; D call uncertain. V was shortened by 4 bases and J by 0 bases, with 17 bases between the two germline ends. This CDR3 contains 16 residues. Germline assignment: CDR1 SGHDT and CDR2 YYEEEE. CDR3 region: CASSPRVRLASYEQYF. The DNA of the CDR3 is TGTGCCAGCAGCCCCCGGGTCCGGTTAGCCTCCTACGAGCAGTACTTC.

The V call is TRBV29-1, the J call TRBJ1-2, with TRBD1 as a possible D gene (6 bases). Trimming removed 4 bases from V and 6 bases from J, with 12 bases in between. Germline loops: CDR1 SQVTM, CDR2 ANQGSEA. This CDR3 spans 12 amino acids. CDR3 bases: TGCAGCGTTGGTAACAGGGATAATGGCTACACCTTC. Translated, it gives CSVGNRDNGYTF.

This chain joins TRBV20-1 and TRBJ1-3; D perhaps matches TRBD1 (5 bases). Germline V gene lookup returns CDR1 DFQATT and CDR2 SNEGSKA (reference sequence). The CDR3 length is 14 residues. V was cut by 5 bases and J by 4 bases, with 15 bases left in between. CDR3 sequence: CSADYGGAGNTIYF. The CDR3 DNA follows: TGCAGTGCTGACTACGGAGGGGCCGGAAACACCATATATTTT.

V usage is TRBV7-2 and J usage is TRBJ1-3; D unresolved. This CDR3 has 15 amino acids. The V end was cut by 4 bases, the J end by 0 bases, with 10 bases between. The germline V gene has CDR1 SGHTA and CDR2 FQGNSA. As DNA, the CDR3 is TGTGCCAGCAGCTACGGACCGTTCTCTGGAAACACCATATATTTT. This gives the protein CASSYGPFSGNTIYF.

As concerns this clonotype: The junction shows a germline mismatch at one end, possibly a read error. The V gene is TRBV4-2, the J gene TRBJ2-1, with D uncertain. The CDR3 has 13 amino acids. Germline V gene lookup returns CDR1 LGHNA and CDR2 YNFKEQ. The CDR3 nucleotides are TGTGCCAGCAGCCACCTCTCCGACAATGAGCAGTTCTTC. It translates to CASSHLSDNEQFF.

The chain is built from TRBV30 and TRBJ2-7; 7 bases match TRBD1. The CDR3 is 14 residues long. The germline V gene has CDR1 GTSNPN and CDR2 SVGIG (reference sequence). With V trimmed by 5 bases and J by 5 bases, 12 bases remained unmatched. The CDR3 region is CAWFSRGIFDEQYF. The CDR3 bases are TGTGCCTGGTTTTCCAGGGGGATATTCGACGAGCAGTACTTC.

The rearrangement joins TRBV18 to TRBJ1-2; 7 bases fit TRBD1. V shed 4 bases, J shed 4 bases, and the junction held 6 bases outside the gene matches. The CDR3 has 14 residues. Germline values: CDR1 KGHSH, CDR2 LQKENI. CDR3 sequence reads: CASSLSDRVYGYTF. The DNA of the CDR3 is TGTGCCAGCTCACTGTCCGACAGGGTCTATGGCTACACCTTC.

The J gene is TRBJ2-1, the V gene TRBV5-1; D is unclear. CDR3 size: 15 residues. Germline V gene sequence: CDR1 SGHRS, CDR2 YFSETQ. The V end lost 0 bases, the J end lost 2 bases, and 9 bases lay between the germline ends. The CDR3 loop is CASSLVSVTYNEQFF. CDR3 nucleotide sequence: TGCGCCAGCAGCTTGGTCAGCGTTACCTACAATGAGCAGTTCTTC.

This rearrangement joins TRBV30 to TRBJ1-1; TRBD1 matches 7 bases. The CDR3 is 13 residues long. J was trimmed by 3 bases and V by 3 bases; bases with no gene match: 4. Germline values: CDR1 GTSNPN, CDR2 SVGIG (reference sequence). CDR3 sequence reads: CAWSFRGDTEAFF. CDR3 DNA: TGTGCCTGGAGCTTCAGGGGGGACACTGAAGCTTTCTTT.

The CDR3 DNA follows: TGCAGTGCTAGGGATCGGGCTCCCCTGGGGCAGCCCCAGCATTTT. Protein sequence: CSARDRAPLGQPQHF. The chain carries TRBV20-1 and TRBJ1-5; D is uncertain. Trimming left V 3 bases short and J 7 bases short, with 19 bases between. Per the germline V gene, CDR1 is DFQATT and CDR2 is SNEGSKA (reference sequence). This CDR3 spans 15 amino acids.

V usage is TRBV3-1 and J usage is TRBJ1-5, with D possibly matching TRBD1 (5 bases). The CDR3 loop spans 14 amino acids. Germline V gene data show CDR1 as LGHDT and CDR2 as YNNKEL (reference sequence). V lost 1 base and J lost 7, with 11 bases in between. The CDR3 sequence: CASSQAARDQPQHF. As DNA, the CDR3 is TGTGCCAGCAGCCAAGCTGCCAGGGACCAGCCCCAGCATTTT.

The chain uses TRBV20-1 and TRBJ1-5, with 7 bases matching TRBD1. The length of the CDR3 is 16 residues. Per germline, CDR1 DFQATT and CDR2 SNEGSKA (reference sequence). V lost 0 bases, J lost 1 base, and 6 bases stayed unmatched. For the CDR3, the DNA is TGCAGTGCTAGAGAGAGGACAGGCCTAAGCAATCAGCCCCAGCATTTT. It codes for CSARERTGLSNQPQHF.

V usage is TRBV20-1 and J usage is TRBJ2-1; D possibly corresponds to TRBD1 (5 bases). V was cut by 6 bases and J by 2 bases, with 14 bases left in between. This CDR3 has 14 amino acids. Germline V gene lookup returns CDR1 DFQATT and CDR2 SNEGSKA (reference sequence). CDR3 region: CSARAGQTYNEQFF. The CDR3 DNA follows: TGCAGTGCCAGGGCCGGGCAGACCTACAATGAGCAGTTCTTC.

The chain employs TRBV4-1 and TRBJ2-3, with D tentatively TRBD1 or TRBD2 (7 bases each). Germline CDR1 and CDR2: MGHRA and YSYEKL. The germline V and J ends were trimmed by 4 bases and 1 base, with 18 bases remaining between them. The CDR3 runs to 17 residues. The CDR3 here is CASSPINRGGRTDTQYF. The CDR3 bases are TGCGCCAGCAGCCCCATAAACAGGGGAGGGCGCACAGATACGCAGTATTTT.

This chain joins TRBV29-1 and TRBJ2-5, with a tentative D call TRBD2 (5 bases). This CDR3 contains 13 residues. Deletions cut 4 bases from V and 4 bases from J, with 13 bases between. Germline V gene lookup returns CDR1 SQVTM and CDR2 ANQGSEA. The CDR3 bases are TGCAGCGTTGGCCGGACTTTCGGAGAGACCCAGTACTTC. Translation: CSVGRTFGETQYF.

This clonotype was seen only once. This sequence joins TRBV23-1 and TRBJ1-2; a weak D match, TRBD1 (6 bases). TRBV23-1 falls under the ORF class, with uncertain function. Trimming cost V 6 bases and J 3 bases, with 17 bases left between them. The CDR3 runs 15 residues. The DNA for the CDR3 is TGCGCCAGCAGGCATAAGAGGGGGGTTGACTATGGCTACACCTTC. Its translation is CASRHKRGVDYGYTF.

The rearrangement joins TRBV29-1 to TRBJ2-7; D gene unclear. The CDR3 contains 12 residues. The germline CDR1 and CDR2 sequences are SQVTM and ANQGSEA. V lost 4 bases and J 5 bases, leaving 12 bases between the germline ends. Written as DNA, the CDR3 is TGCAGCGTTGCGCAGCAGCAGGACGAGCAGTACTTC. Protein sequence: CSVAQQQDEQYF.

This rearrangement joins TRBV30 to TRBJ2-3; 7 nucleotides agree with TRBD1. The germline gives CDR1 GTSNPN, CDR2 SVGIG (reference sequence). V lost 3 bases and J lost 4; bases outside the gene matches: 13. The CDR3 covers 16 residues. The CDR3 loop reads CAWRGLGQKRADTQYF. CDR3 nucleotides: TGTGCCTGGAGGGGTTTGGGACAGAAGAGAGCAGATACGCAGTATTTT.

The rearrangement joins TRBV5-1 to TRBJ2-5, with TRBD2 matching over 11 bases. J lost 1 base, V lost 3 bases, and 5 bases had no gene match. Looked up from germline, CDR1 is SGHRS and CDR2 is YFSETQ. The CDR3 is made up of 16 amino acids. CDR3 protein: CASSSPGLAAQETQYF. The CDR3 bases are TGCGCCAGCAGCTCGCCGGGACTAGCGGCCCAAGAGACCCAGTACTTC.

This chain uses TRBV20-1 with TRBJ1-1; 9 bases line up with TRBD1. CDR1 is DFQATT, CDR2 SNEGSKA, per germline (reference sequence). V was pared by 2 bases and J by 5 bases, with 3 bases of the junction left unmatched. This CDR3 is 13 amino acids long. The CDR3 DNA is TGCAGTGCTAGAACAGGGGGCCTGACTGAAGCTTTCTTT. Translated: CSARTGGLTEAFF.

This CDR3 reads CSVQTGGNYEQYF. CDR3 nucleotides: TGCAGCGTGCAGACAGGGGGCAATTACGAGCAGTACTTC. This chain connects TRBV29-1 to TRBJ2-7; 10 bases are a match to TRBD1. The J segment lost 4 bases and the V segment lost 6 bases, leaving 6 bases of the junction unmatched. Germline CDR1 SQVTM, CDR2 ANQGSEA. CDR3 size: 13 residues.

This chain uses TRBV28 with TRBJ2-7; 10 bases agree with TRBD1. The J segment lost 5 bases and the V segment lost 5 bases, leaving 9 bases of the junction unmatched. The CDR3 spans 15 residues. Germline CDR1 and CDR2: MDHEN and SYDVKM. CDR3 sequence (DNA): TGTGCCAGCAGTACCCGGGACAGGGGCTTCCACGAGCAGTACTTC. This encodes CASSTRDRGFHEQYF.

The table lists this clonotype with a count of one. The chain links TRBV10-3 to TRBJ1-1; TRBD1 matches at 11 bases. The germline V gene has CDR1 ENHRY and CDR2 SYGVKD. The V gene end was trimmed by 5 bases and the J gene end by 1 base; junction bases not matched to a gene: 6. The CDR3 has 16 amino acids. The CDR3 protein is CAISRTGGQSNTEAFF. CDR3 nucleotide sequence: TGTGCCATCAGTCGGACAGGGGGCCAGTCGAACACTGAAGCTTTCTTT.

This clonotype was observed a single time. The chain has TRBV29-1 and TRBJ1-4; tentatively, D is TRBD1 (5 bases). Trimming shortened V by 4 bases and J by 7 bases, and 13 bases separated the two germline ends. CDR1 SQVTM and CDR2 ANQGSEA come from the germline V gene. The CDR3 is 13 residues long. The CDR3 sequence: CSVASGRAEKLFF. CDR3 nucleotides: TGCAGCGTTGCATCGGGACGGGCTGAAAAACTGTTTTTT.

This clonotype showed up just once. The rearrangement uses TRBV20-1 and TRBJ2-5, with D uncertain. In germline, CDR1 is DFQATT, CDR2 SNEGSKA (reference sequence). This CDR3 spans 15 amino acids. Trimming took 3 bases from V and 5 from J, leaving 19 bases between them. This CDR3 reads CSASPLSASEETQYF. The CDR3 bases are TGCAGTGCTAGTCCTCTTTCCGCCTCAGAGGAGACCCAGTACTTC.

This chain links TRBV29-1 with TRBJ2-3, with TRBD1 identical over 9 bases. Germline V CDR1 and CDR2: SQVTM, ANQGSEA. The CDR3 totals 14 residues. V dropped 6 bases and J dropped 0; count of bases not matched to a gene: 4. The CDR3 coding sequence is TGCAGCGTCGCACAGGGGGCAAGCACAGATACGCAGTATTTT. As protein: CSVAQGASTDTQYF.

The chain carries TRBV12-3 or TRBV12-4 and TRBJ2-1; the D is unclear. Between the trimmed V and J ends, which lost 6 bases and 4 bases, there was a span of 10 bases. The CDR3 has 13 residues. CDR3 sequence: CASSPLGYNEQFF. CDR3 nucleotides: TGTGCCAGCAGCCCCCTAGGATACAATGAGCAGTTCTTC.

The chain is built from TRBV9 and TRBJ2-1, with 10 bases aligning to TRBD2. Germline V gene data show CDR1 as SGDLS and CDR2 as YYNGEE. V lost 4 bases and J lost 3; bases outside the gene matches: 7. The CDR3 runs to 16 residues. The CDR3 DNA reads TGTGCCAGCAGCCGAAGCGGGAGGGCCGACTACAATGAGCAGTTCTTC. It translates to CASSRSGRADYNEQFF.

The chain is built from TRBV15 and TRBJ1-1; possible D gene TRBD1, 5 bases. The CDR3 contains 13 residues. V was trimmed by 0 bases and J by 6 bases, leaving 8 bases between them. Germline V CDR1 and CDR2: LNHNV, YYDKDF (reference sequence). The CDR3 spells CATSRDREAEAFF. The CDR3 coding sequence is TGTGCCACCAGCAGAGACAGGGAAGCTGAAGCTTTCTTT.

The chain employs TRBV4-3 and TRBJ2-1; 11 bases fit TRBD2. The germline gives CDR1 LGHNA, CDR2 YSLEER. This CDR3 is 17 amino acids long. The junction had 5 bases not matched to a gene; V was cut back by 0 bases and J by 4 bases. The CDR3 loop reads CASSQDPRLAGYNEQFF. CDR3 coding DNA: TGCGCCAGCAGCCAAGATCCCAGACTAGCGGGGTACAATGAGCAGTTCTTC.

This clonotype was found once. The chain carries TRBV21-1 and TRBJ1-2; the table's D call, TRBD1, was not checked against the DNA. TRBV21-1 counts as a pseudogene. CDR3 length equals 12 residues. Here the CDR3 DNA reads TGTGCCAGCAGCAAAGATGGGGGGGGCTACACCTTC. The encoded protein is CASSKDGGGYTF.